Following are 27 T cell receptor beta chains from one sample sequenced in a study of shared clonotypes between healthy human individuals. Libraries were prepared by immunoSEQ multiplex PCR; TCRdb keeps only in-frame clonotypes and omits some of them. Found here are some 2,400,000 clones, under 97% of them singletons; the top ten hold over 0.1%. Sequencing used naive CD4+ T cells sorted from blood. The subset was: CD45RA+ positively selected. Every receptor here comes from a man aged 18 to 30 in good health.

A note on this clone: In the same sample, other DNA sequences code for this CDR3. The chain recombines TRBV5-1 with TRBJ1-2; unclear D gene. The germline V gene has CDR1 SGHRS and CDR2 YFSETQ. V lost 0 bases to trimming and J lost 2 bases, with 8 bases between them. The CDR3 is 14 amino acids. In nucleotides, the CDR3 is TGCGCCAGCAGCTTGGTGCCGGGGAACTATGGCTACACCTTC. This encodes CASSLVPGNYGYTF.

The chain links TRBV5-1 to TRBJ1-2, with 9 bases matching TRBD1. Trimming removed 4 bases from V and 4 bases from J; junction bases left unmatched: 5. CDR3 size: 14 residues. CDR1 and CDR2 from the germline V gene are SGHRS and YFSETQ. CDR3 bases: TGCGCCAGCAGCACGGACAGGGGAAGCTATGGCTACACCTTC. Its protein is CASSTDRGSYGYTF.

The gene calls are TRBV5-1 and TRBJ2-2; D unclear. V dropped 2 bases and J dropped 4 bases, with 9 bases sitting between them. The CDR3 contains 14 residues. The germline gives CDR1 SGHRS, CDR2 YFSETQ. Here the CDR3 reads CASSFTTVTGELFF. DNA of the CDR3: TGCGCCAGCAGCTTTACGACTGTCACCGGGGAGCTGTTTTTT.

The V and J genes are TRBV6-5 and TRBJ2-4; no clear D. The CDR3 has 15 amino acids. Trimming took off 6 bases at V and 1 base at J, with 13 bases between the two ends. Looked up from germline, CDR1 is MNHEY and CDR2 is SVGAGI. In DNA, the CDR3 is TGTGCCAGCAGCCTAGGGATGGGGGCCAAAAACATTCAGTACTTC. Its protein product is CASSLGMGAKNIQYF.

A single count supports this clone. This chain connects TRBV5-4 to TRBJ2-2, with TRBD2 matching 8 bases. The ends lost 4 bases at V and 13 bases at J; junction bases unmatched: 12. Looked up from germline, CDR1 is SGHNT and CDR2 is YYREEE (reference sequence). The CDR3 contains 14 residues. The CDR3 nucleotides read TGTGCCAGCAGCCCGGGACTAGTCGGGATGGGGCTGTTTTTT. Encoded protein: CASSPGLVGMGLFF. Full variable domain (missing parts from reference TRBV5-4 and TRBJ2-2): ETGVTQSPTHLIKTRGQQVTLRCSSQSGHNTVSWYQQALGQGPQFIFQYYREEENGRGNFPPRFSGLQFPNYSSELNVNALELDDSALYLCASSPGLVGMGLFFGEGSRLTVL.

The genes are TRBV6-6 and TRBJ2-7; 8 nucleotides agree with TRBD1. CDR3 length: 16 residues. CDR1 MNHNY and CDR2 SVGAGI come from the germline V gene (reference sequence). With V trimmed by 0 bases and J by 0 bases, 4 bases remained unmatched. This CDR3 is CASSYSGDRSSYEQYF. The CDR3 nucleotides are TGTGCCAGCAGTTACTCGGGGGACAGGAGCTCCTACGAGCAGTACTTC.

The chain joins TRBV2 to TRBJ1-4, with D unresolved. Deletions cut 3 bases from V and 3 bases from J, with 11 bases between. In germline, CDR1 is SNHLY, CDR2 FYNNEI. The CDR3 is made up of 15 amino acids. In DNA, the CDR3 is TGTGCCAGCAGTGAGTCCGGGATTTCTAATGAAAAACTGTTTTTT. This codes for CASSESGISNEKLFF. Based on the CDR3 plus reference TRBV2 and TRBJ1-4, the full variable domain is EPEVTQTPSHQVTQMGQEVILRCVPISNHLYFYWYRQILGQKVEFLVSFYNNEISEKSEIFDDQFSVERPDGSNFTLKIRSTKLEDSAMYFCASSESGISNEKLFFGSGTQLSVL.

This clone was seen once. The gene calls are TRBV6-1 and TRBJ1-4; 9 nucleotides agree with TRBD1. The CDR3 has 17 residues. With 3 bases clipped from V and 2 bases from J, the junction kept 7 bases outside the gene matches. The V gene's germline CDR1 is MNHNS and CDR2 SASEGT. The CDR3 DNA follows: TGTGCCAGCAGTGAGACAACAGGGGGCAGGACTAATGAAAAACTGTTTTTT. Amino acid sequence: CASSETTGGRTNEKLFF.

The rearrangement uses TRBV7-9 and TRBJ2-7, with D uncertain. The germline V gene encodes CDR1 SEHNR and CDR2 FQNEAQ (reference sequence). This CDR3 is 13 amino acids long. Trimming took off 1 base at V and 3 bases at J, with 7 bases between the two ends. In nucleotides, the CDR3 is TGTGCCAGCAGCTTAGAGGTCAACTACGAGCAGTACTTC. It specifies CASSLEVNYEQYF.

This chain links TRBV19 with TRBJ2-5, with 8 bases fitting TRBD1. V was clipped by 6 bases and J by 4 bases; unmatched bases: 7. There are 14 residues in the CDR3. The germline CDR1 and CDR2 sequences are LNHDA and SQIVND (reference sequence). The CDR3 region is CASSRDRGGETQYF. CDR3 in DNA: TGTGCCAGTAGCCGAGACAGGGGAGGAGAGACCCAGTACTTC.

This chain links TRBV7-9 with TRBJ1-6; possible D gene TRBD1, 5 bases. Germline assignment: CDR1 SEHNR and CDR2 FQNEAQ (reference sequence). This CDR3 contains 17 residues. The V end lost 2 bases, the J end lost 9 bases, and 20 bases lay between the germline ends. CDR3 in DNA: TGTGCCAGCAGCTTAAGTCGGGCAGGGCAGCTAACTTCACCCCTCCACTTT. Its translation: CASSLSRAGQLTSPLHF.

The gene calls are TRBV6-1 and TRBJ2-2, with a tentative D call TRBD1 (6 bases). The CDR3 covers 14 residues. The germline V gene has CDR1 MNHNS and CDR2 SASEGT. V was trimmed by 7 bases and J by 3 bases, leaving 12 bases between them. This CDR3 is CASIWDTDTGELFF. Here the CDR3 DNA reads TGTGCCAGCATTTGGGACACTGACACCGGGGAGCTGTTTTTT.

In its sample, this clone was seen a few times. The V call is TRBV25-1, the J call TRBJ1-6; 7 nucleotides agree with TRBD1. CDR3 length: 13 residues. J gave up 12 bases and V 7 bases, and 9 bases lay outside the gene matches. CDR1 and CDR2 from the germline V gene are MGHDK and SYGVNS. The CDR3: CASIGQAGLPLHF. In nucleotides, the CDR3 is TGTGCCAGCATCGGACAGGCCGGATTACCCCTCCACTTT.

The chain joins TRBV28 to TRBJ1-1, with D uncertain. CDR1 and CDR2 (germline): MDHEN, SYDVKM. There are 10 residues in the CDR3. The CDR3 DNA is TGTGCATCCCGATACACTGAAGCTTTCTTT. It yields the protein CASRYTEAFF.

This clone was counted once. This CDR3 is CASSYSPGGRSYEQYF. CDR3 DNA sequence: TGTGCCAGCAGTTACTCTCCGGGGGGCAGGTCCTACGAGCAGTACTTC. The rearrangement uses TRBV6-5 and TRBJ2-7, with D possibly matching TRBD2 (7 bases). The CDR3 runs to 16 residues. Germline V gives CDR1 MNHEY, CDR2 SVGAGI. V lost 0 bases to trimming and J lost 1 base, with 13 bases between them.

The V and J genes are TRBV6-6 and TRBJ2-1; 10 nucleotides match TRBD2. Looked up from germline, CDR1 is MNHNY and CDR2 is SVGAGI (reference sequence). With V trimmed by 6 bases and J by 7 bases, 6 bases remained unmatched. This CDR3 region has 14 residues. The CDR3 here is CASRLAGGKNEQFF. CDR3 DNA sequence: TGTGCCAGCAGATTAGCGGGAGGTAAAAATGAGCAGTTCTTC.

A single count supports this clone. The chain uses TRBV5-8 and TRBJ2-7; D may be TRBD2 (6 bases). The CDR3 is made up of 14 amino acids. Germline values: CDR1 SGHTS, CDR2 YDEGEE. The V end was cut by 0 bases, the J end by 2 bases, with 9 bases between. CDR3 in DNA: TGTGCCAGCAGCTTGGGCGGGGCCACCTACGAGCAGTACTTC. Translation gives CASSLGGATYEQYF. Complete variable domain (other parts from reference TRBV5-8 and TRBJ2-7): EAGVTQSPTHLIKTRGQQATLRCSPISGHTSVYWYQQALGLGLQFLLWYDEGEERNRGNFPPRFSGRQFPNYSSELNVNALELEDSALYLCASSLGGATYEQYFGPGTRLTVT.

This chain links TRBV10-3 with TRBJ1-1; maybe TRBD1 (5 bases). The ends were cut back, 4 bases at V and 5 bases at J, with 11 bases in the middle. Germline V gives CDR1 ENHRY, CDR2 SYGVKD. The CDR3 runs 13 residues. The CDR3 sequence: CAISGQGWTEAFF. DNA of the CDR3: TGTGCCATCAGTGGGCAGGGTTGGACTGAAGCTTTCTTT.

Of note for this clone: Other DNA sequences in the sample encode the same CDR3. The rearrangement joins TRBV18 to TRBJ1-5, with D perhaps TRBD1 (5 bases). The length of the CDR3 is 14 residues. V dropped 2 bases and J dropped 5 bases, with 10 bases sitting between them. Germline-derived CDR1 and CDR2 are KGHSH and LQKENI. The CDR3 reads CASSPIGGDQPQHF. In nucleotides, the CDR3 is TGTGCCAGCTCACCAATCGGAGGGGATCAGCCCCAGCATTTT. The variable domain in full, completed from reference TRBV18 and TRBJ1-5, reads NAGVMQNPRHLVRRRGQEARLRCSPMKGHSHVYWYRQLPEEGLKFMVYLQKENIIDESGMPKERFSAEFPKEGPSILRIQQVVRGDSAAYFCASSPIGGDQPQHFGDGTRLSIL.

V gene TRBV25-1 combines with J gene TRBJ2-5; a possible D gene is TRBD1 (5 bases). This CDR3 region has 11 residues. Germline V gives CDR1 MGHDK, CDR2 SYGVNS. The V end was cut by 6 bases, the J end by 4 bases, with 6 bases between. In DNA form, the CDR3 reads TGTGCCAGCAGAGGGGTAGAGACCCAGTACTTC. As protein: CASRGVETQYF.

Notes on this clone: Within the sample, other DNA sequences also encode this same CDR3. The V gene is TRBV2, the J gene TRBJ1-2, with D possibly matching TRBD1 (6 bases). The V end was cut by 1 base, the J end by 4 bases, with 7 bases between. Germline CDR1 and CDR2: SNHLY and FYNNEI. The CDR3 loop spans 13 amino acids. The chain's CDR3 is CASSEGRGYGYTF. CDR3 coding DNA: TGTGCCAGCAGTGAAGGCAGGGGCTATGGCTACACCTTC. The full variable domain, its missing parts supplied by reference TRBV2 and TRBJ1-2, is EPEVTQTPSHQVTQMGQEVILRCVPISNHLYFYWYRQILGQKVEFLVSFYNNEISEKSEIFDDQFSVERPDGSNFTLKIRSTKLEDSAMYFCASSEGRGYGYTFGSGTRLTVV.

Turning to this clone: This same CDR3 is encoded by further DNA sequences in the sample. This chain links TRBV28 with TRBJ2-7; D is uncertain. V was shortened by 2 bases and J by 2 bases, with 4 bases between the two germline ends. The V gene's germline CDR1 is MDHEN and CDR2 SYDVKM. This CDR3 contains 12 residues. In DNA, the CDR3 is TGTGCCAGCAGTTTAGGAGCCTACGAGCAGTACTTC. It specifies CASSLGAYEQYF.

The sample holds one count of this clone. The CDR3 region has the DNA TGTGCCAGCACTCGCTATGGCTACACCTTC. Translation gives CASTRYGYTF. The chain uses TRBV2 and TRBJ1-2; no reliable D call. This CDR3 region has 10 residues. The ends were cut back, 7 bases at V and 4 bases at J, with 4 bases in the middle. Germline values: CDR1 SNHLY, CDR2 FYNNEI. Full variable domain (remainder filled in from reference TRBV2 and TRBJ1-2): EPEVTQTPSHQVTQMGQEVILRCVPISNHLYFYWYRQILGQKVEFLVSFYNNEISEKSEIFDDQFSVERPDGSNFTLKIRSTKLEDSAMYFCASTRYGYTFGSGTRLTVV.

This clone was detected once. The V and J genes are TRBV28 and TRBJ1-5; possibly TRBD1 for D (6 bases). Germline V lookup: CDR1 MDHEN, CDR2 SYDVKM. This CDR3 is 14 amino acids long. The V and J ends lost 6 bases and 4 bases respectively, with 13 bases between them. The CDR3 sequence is CASSVSQGNQPQHF. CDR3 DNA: TGTGCCAGCAGCGTCTCACAGGGAAATCAGCCCCAGCATTTT.

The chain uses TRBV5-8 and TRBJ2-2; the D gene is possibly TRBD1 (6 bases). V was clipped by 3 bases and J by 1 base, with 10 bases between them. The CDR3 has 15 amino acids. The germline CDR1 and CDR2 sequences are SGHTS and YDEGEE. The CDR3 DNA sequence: TGTGCCAGCAGCTGGGGGACAAGGAACACCGGGGAGCTGTTTTTT. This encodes CASSWGTRNTGELFF.

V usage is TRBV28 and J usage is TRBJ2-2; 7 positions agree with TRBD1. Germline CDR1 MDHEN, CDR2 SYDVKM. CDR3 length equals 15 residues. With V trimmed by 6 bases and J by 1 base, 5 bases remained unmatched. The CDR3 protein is CASSLRTGNTGELFF. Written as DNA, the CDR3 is TGTGCCAGCAGCTTACGGACAGGGAACACCGGGGAGCTGTTTTTT. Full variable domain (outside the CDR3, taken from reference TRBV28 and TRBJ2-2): DVKVTQSSRYLVKRTGEKVFLECVQDMDHENMFWYRQDPGLGLRLIYFSYDVKMKEKGDIPEGYSVSREKKERFSLILESASTNQTSMYLCASSLRTGNTGELFFGEGSRLTVL.

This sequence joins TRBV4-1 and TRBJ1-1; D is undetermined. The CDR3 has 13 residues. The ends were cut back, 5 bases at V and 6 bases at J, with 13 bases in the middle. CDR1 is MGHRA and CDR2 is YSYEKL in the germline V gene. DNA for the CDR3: TGCGCCAGCAGCGAACCCGGTGTGTCTGAAGCTTTCTTT. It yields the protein CASSEPGVSEAFF.